A single sample is the source of the 12 T cell receptor beta chains below, sequenced in a study of blood T cell repertoires in COVID-19. Sequenced by immunoSEQ multiplex PCR; TCRdb stores in-frame clones only, minus some. The table lists about 77,000 clones, roughly 90% of them singletons. Input material: peripheral blood. These receptors all stem from a woman older than 75 with active or convalescent COVID-19.

The J gene is TRBJ1-3, the V gene TRBV21-1. TRBV21-1 is labeled a pseudogene. This CDR3 is built from 18 residues. The CDR3 DNA reads as TGTGCCAGCTTAAAAAGTTCGAAGGAGGGGCTTTGGGGAAACACCATATATTTT. This encodes CASLKSSKEGLWGNTIYF.

The gene calls are TRBV28 and TRBJ1-2; D ambiguous. The V gene lost 8 bases and the J gene lost 4 bases, with 8 bases spanning the gap. The CDR3 sequence is 11 residues long. The germline V gene has CDR1 MDHEN and CDR2 SYDVKM. This chain's CDR3 is CASGLSYGYTF. The CDR3 DNA sequence: TGTGCCAGCGGGCTATCCTATGGCTACACCTTC.

In this sample, this clone turned up a few times. The rearrangement links TRBV20-1 to TRBJ1-2; D gene uncertain. The CDR3 has 10 amino acids. Germline CDR1 DFQATT, CDR2 SNEGSKA (reference sequence). Trimming left V 5 bases short and J 6 bases short, with 7 bases between. In nucleotides, the CDR3 is TGCAGTGCTGTGAGAAATGGCTACACCTTC. Translation: CSAVRNGYTF.

There are a few counts of this clone. The chain combines TRBV19 with TRBJ2-1; no firm D call. Germline V gives CDR1 LNHDA, CDR2 SQIVND (reference sequence). The length of the CDR3 is 14 residues. Trimming stripped 8 bases from V and 0 bases from J, with 11 bases between. Here the CDR3 reads CASVSSSSYNEQFF. CDR3 in DNA: TGTGCCAGTGTATCTTCTAGCTCCTACAATGAGCAGTTCTTC.

The gene calls are TRBV19 and TRBJ1-5, with D possibly being TRBD1 (6 bases). V was trimmed by 7 bases and J by 1 base, leaving 14 bases between them. CDR1 is LNHDA and CDR2 is SQIVND in the germline V gene (reference sequence). CDR3 length: 15 residues. For the CDR3, the DNA is TGTGCCAGTACTAGCCAGGGGCCGAGCAATCAGCCCCAGCATTTT. This sequence encodes CASTSQGPSNQPQHF.

The DNA for the CDR3 is TGTGCCAGCAGTCCCCTTGATCCCTCTAGCGGGGGGTCCTCCTACAATGAGCAGTTCTTC. It translates to CASSPLDPSSGGSSYNEQFF. The chain combines TRBV28 with TRBJ2-1; 11 bases agree with TRBD2. In germline, CDR1 is MDHEN, CDR2 SYDVKM. With 5 bases clipped from V and 0 bases from J, the junction kept 15 bases outside the gene matches. The CDR3 totals 20 residues. The entire variable domain, with the rest obtained from reference TRBV28 and TRBJ2-1, is as follows: DVKVTQSSRYLVKRTGEKVFLECVQDMDHENMFWYRQDPGLGLRLIYFSYDVKMKEKGDIPEGYSVSREKKERFSLILESASTNQTSMYLCASSPLDPSSGGSSYNEQFFGPGTRLTVL.

This chain connects TRBV27 to TRBJ2-7; TRBD1 agrees at 8 bases. V dropped 5 bases and J dropped 3; count of bases not matched to a gene: 15. CDR1 MNHEY and CDR2 SMNVEV come from the germline V gene (reference sequence). The CDR3 has 17 residues. The CDR3 DNA is TGTGCCAGCAGTCCCTCCTCCTGGACAGGGATCGACTACGAGCAGTACTTC. Its protein product is CASSPSSWTGIDYEQYF.

This chain uses TRBV9 with TRBJ1-5; the D is unclear. The CDR3 totals 14 residues. V lost 4 bases and J lost 5, with 13 bases in between. Per the germline V gene, CDR1 is SGDLS and CDR2 is YYNGEE. The CDR3 coding sequence is TGTGCCAGCAGCTTGCAAGGAGGTGATCAGCCCCAGCATTTT. Translating gives CASSLQGGDQPQHF.

The chain uses TRBV6-2 or TRBV6-3 and TRBJ2-1; 12 nucleotides align to TRBD2. V gave up 2 bases and J gave up 9 bases; unmatched junction bases: 5. CDR1 MNHEY and CDR2 SVGEGT come from the germline V gene. CDR3 length: 15 amino acids. Here the CDR3 DNA reads TGTGCCAGCAGTTACGGGACTAGCGGGTTCACTGAGCAGTTCTTC. Translated: CASSYGTSGFTEQFF.

The chain joins TRBV6-2 or TRBV6-3 to TRBJ1-5; 8 bases are shared with TRBD1. CDR1 and CDR2 (germline): MNHEY, SVGEGT. The V and J ends lost 2 bases and 4 bases, in that order; junction bases with no gene match: 7. This CDR3 region has 16 residues. The CDR3 protein is CASSYEWDRLNQPQHF. CDR3 nucleotides: TGTGCCAGCAGTTACGAATGGGACAGGTTAAATCAGCCCCAGCATTTT.

The rearrangement uses TRBV4-3 and TRBJ2-6; D is ambiguous. The V gene's germline CDR1 is LGHNA and CDR2 YSLEER. The ends were cut back, 0 bases at V and 1 base at J, with 7 bases in the middle. The CDR3 consists of 16 residues. CDR3 residues: CASSQDRSSGANVLTF. CDR3 DNA: TGCGCCAGCAGCCAAGATCGGTCATCTGGGGCCAACGTCCTGACTTTC.

The V gene is TRBV27, the J gene TRBJ2-2; 9 nucleotides line up with TRBD1. V lost 5 bases, J lost 6 bases, and 10 bases stayed unmatched. Germline loops: CDR1 MNHEY, CDR2 SMNVEV (reference sequence). The CDR3 runs 16 residues. The CDR3 sequence: CASSPRDRVGPGELFF. CDR3 nucleotides: TGTGCCAGCAGTCCAAGGGACAGGGTAGGCCCCGGGGAGCTGTTTTTT.